Listed below are T cell receptor beta chains from one sample, sequenced in a study of vaccination and CD4 T cells after COVID-19. Their cognate antigens are unknown. Via MiXCR, TCRdb re-called the PCR reads, giving one row per CDR3 protein. The sample lists about 2,700 distinct CDR3 sequences, around 27% seen once, with 25% to 30% in the top ten. Sequencing was performed on CD4+ T cells from blood, cultured in vitro, taken after SARS-CoV-2 vaccination. Receptors were obtained from a human donor who had recovered from COVID-19. Both conserved end residues are part of each CDR3. A D gene is named only where the DNA matches it firmly. Size tells how often a clone was seen (once, few, many) or the class of an expanded clone, and some rows leave it out.

>-|few|TRBV7-8|TRBJ1-5
CASSIESNQPQHF
TGTGCCAGCAGCATTGAAAGCAATCAGCCCCAGCATTTT
>TRBD1|-|TRBV7-2|TRBJ1-1
CASSPRGTGRNTEAFF
TGTGCCAGCAGCCCTCGTGGGACAGGGAGGAACACTGAAGCTTTCTTT
>-|-|TRBV28|TRBJ2-5
CASSLSLSIPNQETQYF
TGTGCCAGCAGTTTATCCCTATCGATCCCTAACCAAGAGACCCAGTACTTC
>-|few|TRBV5-1|TRBJ2-1
CASTGSSYNEQFF
TGCGCCAGCACGGGTAGCTCCTACAATGAGCAGTTCTTC
>-|medium-sized|TRBV7-2|TRBJ2-7
CASSFGPTEQYF
TGTGCCAGCAGCTTCGGGCCGACGGAGCAGTACTTC
>-|few|TRBV27|TRBJ1-1
CASSLGTPGAEAFF
TGTGCCAGCAGTTTAGGGACACCGGGCGCTGAAGCTTTCTTT
>TRBD2|medium-sized|TRBV20-1|TRBJ2-3
CSARLVAGYSDTQYF
TGCAGTGCTAGGCTGGTAGCGGGGTATTCAGATACGCAGTATTTT
>TRBD1|large|TRBV20-1|TRBJ1-1
CSVRTGLNTEAFF
TGCAGTGTCAGGACAGGGTTGAACACTGAAGCTTTCTTT
>-|-|TRBV28|TRBJ2-7
CASSQESYEQYF
TGTGCCAGCAGCCAGGAAAGCTACGAGCAGTACTTC
>-|-|TRBV4-2|TRBJ1-1
CASSQDARGRMNTEAFF
TGTGCCAGCAGCCAAGATGCGAGGGGGAGGATGAACACTGAAGCTTTCTTT
>TRBD2|-|TRBV6-1|TRBJ2-7
CASSPPGGSYEQYF
TGTGCCAGCAGCCCCCCGGGGGGCTCCTACGAGCAGTACTTC
>-|-|TRBV7-9|TRBJ2-1
CASSLRGNEQFF
TGTGCCAGCAGCTTACGTGGCAATGAGCAGTTCTTC
>-|few|TRBV7-2|TRBJ2-7
CASSPRSVGPGYEQYF
TGTGCCAGCAGCCCCCGTTCCGTCGGTCCTGGGTACGAGCAGTACTTC
>TRBD2|-|TRBV28|TRBJ2-1
CASRHGLAGGVNEQFF
TGTGCCAGCAGACACGGACTAGCGGGGGGTGTTAATGAGCAGTTCTTC
>-|-|TRBV20-1|TRBJ1-1
CSARGLTNTEAFF
TGCAGTGCTCGGGGACTTACGAACACTGAAGCTTTCTTT
>TRBD2|large|TRBV7-2|TRBJ2-7
CASSRAGGVIYEQYF
TGTGCCAGCAGCCGGGCGGGGGGCGTAATCTACGAGCAGTACTTC
>-|few|TRBV6-5|TRBJ2-7
CASSLSGLRPGLEQYF
TGTGCCAGCAGTTTATCGGGCCTCAGGCCGGGGCTCGAGCAGTACTTC
>-|-|TRBV20-1|TRBJ1-6
CSATDRSSSYNSPLHF
TGCAGTGCAACAGACAGATCGAGCTCCTATAATTCACCCCTCCACTTT
>-|-|TRBV4-1|TRBJ2-4
CASSQVGAAKNIQYF
TGCGCCAGCAGCCAAGTTGGAGCGGCCAAAAACATTCAGTACTTC
>-|medium-sized|TRBV7-9|TRBJ1-2
CASSIRRWGDGYTF
TGTGCCAGCAGCATCCGTCGGTGGGGGGATGGCTACACCTTC
>TRBD2|-|TRBV7-9|TRBJ2-3
CASSPRGTSGGATDTQYF
TGTGCCAGCAGCCCCCGAGGGACTAGCGGGGGGGCAACAGATACGCAGTATTTT
>-|-|TRBV20-1|TRBJ1-2
CSARSTVQPYYGYTF
TGCAGTGCTAGGTCGACAGTACAGCCCTACTATGGCTACACCTTC
>-|-|TRBV28|TRBJ2-4
CASSPSMEGIQYF
TGTGCCAGCAGTCCGTCGATGGAGGGCATTCAGTACTTC
>-|large|TRBV6-1|TRBJ1-2
CASSPPGGGPLYGYTF
TGTGCCAGCAGTCCTCCCGGGGGGGGGCCGCTCTATGGCTACACCTTC
>-|medium-sized|TRBV20-1|TRBJ2-1
CSAPGFLNEQFF
TGCAGTGCACCGGGTTTTCTGAATGAGCAGTTCTTC
>TRBD1|few|TRBV6-1|TRBJ1-5
CASRGQGKSQPQHF
TGTGCCAGCAGAGGACAGGGAAAGAGTCAGCCCCAGCATTTT
>-|few|TRBV4-2|TRBJ1-2
CASSQVGPAELGYTF
TGTGCCAGCAGCCAAGTAGGCCCCGCAGAGCTTGGCTACACCTTC
>TRBD1|-|TRBV6-1|TRBJ1-1
CASMRGQNTEAFF
TGTGCCAGCATGAGGGGGCAGAACACTGAAGCTTTCTTT
>TRBD2|-|TRBV29-1|TRBJ2-5
CSVREGSAETQYF
TGCAGCGTCCGGGAGGGATCAGCGGAGACCCAGTACTTC
>-|-|TRBV6-1|TRBJ2-3
CASSNRAADTQYF
TGTGCCAGCAGCAACAGGGCGGCAGATACGCAGTATTTT
>TRBD2|medium-sized|TRBV20-1|TRBJ2-7
CSARVGTSGDFREQYF
TGCAGTGCTAGAGTGGGGACTAGCGGGGACTTTCGTGAGCAGTACTTC
>TRBD2|few|TRBV20-1|TRBJ2-1
CSASAGGYNEQFF
TGCAGTGCTAGTGCGGGGGGATACAATGAGCAGTTCTTC
>TRBD1|medium-sized|TRBV20-1|TRBJ1-1
CSARAFQGARMNTEAFF
TGCAGTGCCAGGGCCTTTCAGGGGGCCAGGATGAACACTGAAGCTTTCTTT
>TRBD1|-|TRBV6-5|TRBJ1-1
CASSYWRGQRITEAFF
TGTGCCAGCAGTTATTGGAGGGGGCAAAGGATCACTGAAGCTTTCTTT
>-|-|TRBV27|TRBJ2-3
CASSLEGLPDTQYF
TGTGCCAGCAGTTTAGAAGGTCTCCCAGATACGCAGTATTTT
>TRBD2|-|TRBV10-1|TRBJ2-3
CASSKGGGRTDTQYF
TGCGCCAGCAGTAAAGGCGGGGGGCGCACAGATACGCAGTATTTT